The subject of this entry is one T cell receptor (beta chain). PCR used 60 Vbeta primers and 13 Jbeta primers. Clones were sequenced by immunoSEQ multiplex PCR, and TCRdb holds only the in-frame ones, with some missing. The sample has 120,000 to 150,000 clones, 75% to 90% seen once. This sample was taken from a study of cytomegalovirus exposure and HLA in healthy donors. Sequencing used PBMCs. The clonotype comes from a woman aged 25 to 45 in good health and CMV-seronegative.

The CDR3 spells CASSSLPSGRPLEQYF. The CDR3 DNA follows: TGTGCCAGCAGCTCACTGCCTAGCGGGAGGCCCCTCGAGCAGTACTTC. This chain connects TRBV5-4 to TRBJ2-7; 11 bases align to TRBD2. The CDR3 consists of 16 residues. The junction had 11 bases not matched to a gene; V was cut back by 3 bases and J by 6 bases. Germline loops: CDR1 SGHNT, CDR2 YYREEE (reference sequence). The full variable domain, completed using reference TRBV5-4 and TRBJ2-7, is ETGVTQSPTHLIKTRGQQVTLRCSSQSGHNTVSWYQQALGQGPQFIFQYYREEENGRGNFPPRFSGLQFPNYSSELNVNALELDDSALYLCASSSLPSGRPLEQYFGPGTRLTVT.